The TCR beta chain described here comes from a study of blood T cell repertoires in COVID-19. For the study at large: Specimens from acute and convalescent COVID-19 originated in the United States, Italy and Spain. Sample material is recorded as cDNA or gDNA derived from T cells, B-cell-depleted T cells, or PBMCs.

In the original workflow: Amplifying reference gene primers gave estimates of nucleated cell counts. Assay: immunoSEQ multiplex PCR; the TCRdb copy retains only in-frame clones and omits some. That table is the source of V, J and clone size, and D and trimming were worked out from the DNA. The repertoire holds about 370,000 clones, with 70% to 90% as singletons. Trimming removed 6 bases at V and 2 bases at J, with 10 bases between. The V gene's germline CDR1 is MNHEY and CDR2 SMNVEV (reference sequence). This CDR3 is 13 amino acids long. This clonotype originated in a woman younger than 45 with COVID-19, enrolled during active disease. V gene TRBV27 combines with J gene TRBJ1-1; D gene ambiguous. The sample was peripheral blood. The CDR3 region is CASSPGLNTEAFF. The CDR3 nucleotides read TGTGCCAGCAGCCCCGGACTTAACACTGAAGCTTTCTTT.